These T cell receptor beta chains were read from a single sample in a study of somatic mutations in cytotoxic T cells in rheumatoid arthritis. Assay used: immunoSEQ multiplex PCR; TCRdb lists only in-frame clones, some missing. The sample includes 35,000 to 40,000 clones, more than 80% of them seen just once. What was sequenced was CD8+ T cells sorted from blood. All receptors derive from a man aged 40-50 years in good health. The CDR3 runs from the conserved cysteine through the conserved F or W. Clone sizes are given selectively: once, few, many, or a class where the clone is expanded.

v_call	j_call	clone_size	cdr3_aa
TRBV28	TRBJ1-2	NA	CASSLFRANYGYTF
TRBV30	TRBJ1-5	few	CAWSVGGQSFNQPQHF
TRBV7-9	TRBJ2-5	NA	CASSSSVSRGPWGGETQYF
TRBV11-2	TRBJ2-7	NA	CASSHVGIAGGREQYF
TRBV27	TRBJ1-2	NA	CASSFGTPHLEGYTF
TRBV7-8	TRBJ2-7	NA	CASSSSGAYEQYF
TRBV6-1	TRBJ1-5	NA	CASSEEGLGPQHF
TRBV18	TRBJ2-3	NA	CASSPRTARSTDTQYF
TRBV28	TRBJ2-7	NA	CASSLSSGRAPDEQYF
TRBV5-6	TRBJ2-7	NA	CASSLGGPGEQYF
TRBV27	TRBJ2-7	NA	CASSFSSGYEQYF
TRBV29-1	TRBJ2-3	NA	CSVDTYASGQPTDTQYF
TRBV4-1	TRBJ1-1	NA	CASSQNRGNAEAFF
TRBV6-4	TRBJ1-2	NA	CASSDGRLGVDGYTF